The rows below give T cell receptor beta chains drawn from one sample of a study of blood T cell repertoires in COVID-19. Clones were read by immunoSEQ multiplex PCR, and TCRdb kept only the in-frame ones, dropping some. The sample has about 60,000 clones; around 82% are singletons. The material sequenced was peripheral blood. The receptor set was obtained from a man in his sixties with COVID-19, enrolled during active disease. Each CDR3 is given with its conserved first and last residue. Clone size is shown for a subset of rows, as once, few, many or a class of expanded clone.

J gene	V gene	clone size	CDR3 protein
TRBJ1-1	TRBV7-9	once	CASSQVNTEAFF
TRBJ1-3	TRBV5-4	-	CASSYPGQSGNTIYF
TRBJ1-1	TRBV27	-	CASSPQVEYEAFF
TRBJ1-1	TRBV2	-	CASKQGGEAFF
TRBJ2-7	TRBV6-4	-	CASTLETPSPYEQYF
TRBJ1-5	TRBV12-3/TRBV12-4	-	CASSVNREQPQHF
TRBJ1-5	TRBV6-1	-	CASSEILGGSNQPQHF
TRBJ1-6	TRBV28	-	CASTTGSSYNSPLHF
TRBJ1-1	TRBV5-1	once	CASSLEAGGMGTEAFF
TRBJ2-7	TRBV20-1	-	CSASLGLAGVYEQYF
TRBJ1-4	TRBV28	once	CASRTGQGVEKLFF
TRBJ2-5	TRBV9	-	CASSVASRGRETQYF
TRBJ1-6	TRBV4-2	-	CASSQVGQGLYNSPLHF
TRBJ1-6	TRBV10-3	-	CAISRDSTNSPLHF
TRBJ2-4	TRBV5-1	-	CASSPLEAKNIQYF
TRBJ1-6	TRBV7-3	-	CASSRDRGNSPLHF
TRBJ1-6	TRBV14	-	CASSQESQGRSPLHF
TRBJ1-5	TRBV19	-	CASRDRGLGPQHF
TRBJ2-1	TRBV3-1/TRBV3-2	-	CASSQMTGNEQFF
TRBJ1-5	TRBV28	-	CAPKFERGREQSNQPQHF
TRBJ2-1	TRBV7-6	-	CASSLVAGAHNEQFF
TRBJ2-3	TRBV3-1/TRBV3-2	-	CASFLQGTDTQYF
TRBJ1-2	TRBV11-1	-	CASSLYDRSYGYTF
TRBJ2-5	TRBV5-1	-	CASSLDGRRQETQYF
TRBJ1-6	TRBV7-3	-	CASSLLDRGNNSPLHF